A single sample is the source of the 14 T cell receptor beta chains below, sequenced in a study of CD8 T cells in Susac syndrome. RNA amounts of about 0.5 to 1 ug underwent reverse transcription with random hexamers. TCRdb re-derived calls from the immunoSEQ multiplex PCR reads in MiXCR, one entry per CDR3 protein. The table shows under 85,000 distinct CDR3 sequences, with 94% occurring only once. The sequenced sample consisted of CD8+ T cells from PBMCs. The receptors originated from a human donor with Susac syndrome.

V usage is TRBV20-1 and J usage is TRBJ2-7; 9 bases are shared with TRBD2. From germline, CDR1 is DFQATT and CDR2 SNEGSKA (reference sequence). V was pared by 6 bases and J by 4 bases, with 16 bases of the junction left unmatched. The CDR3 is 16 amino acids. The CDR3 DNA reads TGCAGTGCCCTCTCGAGCGGGAGGAGTATTGTGTACGAGCAGTACTTC. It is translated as CSALSSGRSIVYEQYF.

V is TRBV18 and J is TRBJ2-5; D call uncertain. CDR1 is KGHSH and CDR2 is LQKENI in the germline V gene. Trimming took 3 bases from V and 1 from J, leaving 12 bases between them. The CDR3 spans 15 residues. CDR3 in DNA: TGTGCCAGCTCACCGAACCCGTCCGCCCAAGAGACCCAGTACTTC. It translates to CASSPNPSAQETQYF.

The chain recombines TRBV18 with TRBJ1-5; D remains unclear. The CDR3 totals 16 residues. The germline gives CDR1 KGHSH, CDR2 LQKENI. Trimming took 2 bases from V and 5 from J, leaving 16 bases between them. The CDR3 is CASSPTYSRADQPQHF. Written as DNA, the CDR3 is TGTGCCAGCTCACCAACTTACAGCCGAGCGGATCAGCCCCAGCATTTT.

CDR3 nucleotide sequence: TGTGCCAGCAGCCAAGATGGACAGAATAATGAAAAACTGTTTTTT. Translating it yields CASSQDGQNNEKLFF. The V and J genes are TRBV4-2 and TRBJ1-4, with D maybe TRBD1 (6 bases). The CDR3 has 15 residues. The V gene's germline CDR1 is LGHNA and CDR2 YNFKEQ. Trimming took 0 bases from V and 4 from J, leaving 9 bases between them.

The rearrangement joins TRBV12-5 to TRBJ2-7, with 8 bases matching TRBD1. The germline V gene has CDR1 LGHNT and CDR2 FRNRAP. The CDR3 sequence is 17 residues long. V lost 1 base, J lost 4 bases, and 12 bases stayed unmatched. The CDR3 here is CASGLDRDDRGPYEQYF. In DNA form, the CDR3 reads TGTGCTAGTGGTTTGGACAGGGACGACAGGGGTCCGTACGAGCAGTACTTC.

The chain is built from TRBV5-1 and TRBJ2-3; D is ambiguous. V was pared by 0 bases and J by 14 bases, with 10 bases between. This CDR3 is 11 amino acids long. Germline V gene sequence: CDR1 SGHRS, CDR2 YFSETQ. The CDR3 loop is CASSLVGPAYF. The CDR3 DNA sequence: TGCGCCAGCAGCTTGGTTGGACCCGCGTATTTT.

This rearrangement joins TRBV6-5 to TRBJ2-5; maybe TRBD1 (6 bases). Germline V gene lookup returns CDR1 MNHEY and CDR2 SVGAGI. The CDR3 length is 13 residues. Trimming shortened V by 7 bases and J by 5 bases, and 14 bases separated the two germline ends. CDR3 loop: CASTWGPAETQYF. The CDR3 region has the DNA TGTGCCAGCACGTGGGGGCCGGCTGAGACCCAGTACTTC.

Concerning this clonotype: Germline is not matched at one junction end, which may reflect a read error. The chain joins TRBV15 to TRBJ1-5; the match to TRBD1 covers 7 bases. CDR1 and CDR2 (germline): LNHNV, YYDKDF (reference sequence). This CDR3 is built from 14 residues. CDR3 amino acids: CATSGDRAGGPQHF. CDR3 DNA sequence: TGTGCCACCAGCGGAGACAGGGCGGGTGGTCCCCAGCATTTT. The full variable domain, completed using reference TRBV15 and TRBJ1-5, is DAMVIQNPRYQVTQFGKPVTLSCSQTLNHNVMYWYQQKSSQAPKLLFHYYDKDFNNEADTPDNFQSRRPNTSFCFLDIRSPGLGDTAMYLCATSGDRAGGPQHFGDGTRLSIL.

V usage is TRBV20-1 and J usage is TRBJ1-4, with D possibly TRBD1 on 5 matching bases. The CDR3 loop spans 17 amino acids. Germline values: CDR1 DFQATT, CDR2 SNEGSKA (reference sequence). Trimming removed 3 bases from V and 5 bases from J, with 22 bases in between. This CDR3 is CSARQTKRGGSNEKLFF. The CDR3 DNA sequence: TGCAGTGCTAGGCAAACCAAGCGGGGGGGATCGAATGAAAAACTGTTTTTT.

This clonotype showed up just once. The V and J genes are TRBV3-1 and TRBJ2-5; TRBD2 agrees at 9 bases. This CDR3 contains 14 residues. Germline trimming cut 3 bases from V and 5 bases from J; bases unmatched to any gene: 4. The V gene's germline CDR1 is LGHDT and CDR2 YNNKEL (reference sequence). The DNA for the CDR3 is TGTGCCAGCAGCCACTCTAGCGGGGTGGAGACCCAGTACTTC. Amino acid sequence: CASSHSSGVETQYF.

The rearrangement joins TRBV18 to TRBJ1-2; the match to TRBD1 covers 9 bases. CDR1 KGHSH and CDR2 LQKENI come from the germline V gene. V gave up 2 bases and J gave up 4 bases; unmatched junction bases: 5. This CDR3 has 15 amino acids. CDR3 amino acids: CASSPGTGSPYGYTF. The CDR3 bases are TGTGCCAGCTCACCAGGGACAGGGAGTCCCTATGGCTACACCTTC. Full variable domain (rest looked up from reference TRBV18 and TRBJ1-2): NAGVMQNPRHLVRRRGQEARLRCSPMKGHSHVYWYRQLPEEGLKFMVYLQKENIIDESGMPKERFSAEFPKEGPSILRIQQVVRGDSAAYFCASSPGTGSPYGYTFGSGTRLTVV.

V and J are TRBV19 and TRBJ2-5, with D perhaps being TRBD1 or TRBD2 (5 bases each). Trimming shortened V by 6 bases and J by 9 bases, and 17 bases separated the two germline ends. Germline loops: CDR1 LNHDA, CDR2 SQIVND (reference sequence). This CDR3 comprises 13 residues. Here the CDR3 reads CASSGSGLGPQYF. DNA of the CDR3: TGTGCCAGTAGCGGCTCGGGGCTGGGGCCCCAGTACTTC. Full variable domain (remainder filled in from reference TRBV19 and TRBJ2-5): DGGITQSPKYLFRKEGQNVTLSCEQNLNHDAMYWYRQDPGQGLRLIYYSQIVNDFQKGDIAEGYSVSREKKESFPLTVTSAQKNPTAFYLCASSGSGLGPQYFGPGTRLLVL.

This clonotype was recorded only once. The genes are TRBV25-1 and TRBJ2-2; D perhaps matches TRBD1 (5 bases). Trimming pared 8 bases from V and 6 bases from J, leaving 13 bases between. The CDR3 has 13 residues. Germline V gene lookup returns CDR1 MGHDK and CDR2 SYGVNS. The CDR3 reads CASAQGSSGELFF. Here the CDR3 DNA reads TGTGCCAGCGCCCAGGGTTCTTCCGGGGAGCTGTTTTTT.

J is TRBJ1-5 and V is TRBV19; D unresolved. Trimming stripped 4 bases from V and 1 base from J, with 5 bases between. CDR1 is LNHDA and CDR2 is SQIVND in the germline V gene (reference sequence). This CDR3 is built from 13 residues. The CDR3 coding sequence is TGTGCCAGTAGTACACCCAGCAATCAGCCCCAGCATTTT. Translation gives CASSTPSNQPQHF.